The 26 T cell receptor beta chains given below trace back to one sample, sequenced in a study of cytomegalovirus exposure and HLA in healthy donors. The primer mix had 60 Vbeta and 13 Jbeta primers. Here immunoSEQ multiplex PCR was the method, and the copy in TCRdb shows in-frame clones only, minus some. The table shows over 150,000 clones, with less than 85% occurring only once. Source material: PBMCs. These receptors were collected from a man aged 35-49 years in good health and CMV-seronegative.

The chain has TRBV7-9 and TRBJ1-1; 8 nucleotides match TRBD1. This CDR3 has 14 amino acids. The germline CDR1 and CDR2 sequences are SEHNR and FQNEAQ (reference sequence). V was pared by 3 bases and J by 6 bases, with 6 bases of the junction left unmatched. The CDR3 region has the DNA TGTGCCAGCAGCTTGGACAGGGATAACGCTGAAGCTTTCTTT. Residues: CASSLDRDNAEAFF.

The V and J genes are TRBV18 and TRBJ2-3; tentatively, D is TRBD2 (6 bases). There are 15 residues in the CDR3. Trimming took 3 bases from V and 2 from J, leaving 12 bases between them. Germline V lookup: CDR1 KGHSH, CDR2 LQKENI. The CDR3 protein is CASSPVGGPTDTQYF. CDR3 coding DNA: TGTGCCAGCTCACCGGTGGGGGGACCCACAGATACGCAGTATTTT.

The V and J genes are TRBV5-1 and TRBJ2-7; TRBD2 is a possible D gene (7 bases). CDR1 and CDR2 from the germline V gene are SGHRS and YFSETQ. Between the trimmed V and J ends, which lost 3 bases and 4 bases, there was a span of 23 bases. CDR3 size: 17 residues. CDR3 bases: TGCGCCAGCAGCTGGGGAGGGGCAGGGGTCGACATGTACGAGCAGTACTTC. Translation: CASSWGGAGVDMYEQYF.

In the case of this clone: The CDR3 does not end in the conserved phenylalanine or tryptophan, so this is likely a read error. The CDR3 coding sequence is TGTGCCAGCAGTGAACTCAACTATGGCTACACCCTC. Translated, it gives CASSELNYGYTL. The chain carries TRBV28 and TRBJ1-2; D is ambiguous. Trimming removed 5 bases at V and 2 bases at J, with 6 bases between. The CDR3 runs 12 residues. CDR1 is MDHEN and CDR2 is SYDVKM in the germline V gene.

The CDR3 nucleotides read TGTGCCATCAGTGCAAGTGGGGCTCCCTCCGAGCAGTACTTC. Translation: CAISASGAPSEQYF. This chain links TRBV10-3 with TRBJ2-7, with D possibly matching TRBD1 (5 bases). Germline lookup yields CDR1 ENHRY and CDR2 SYGVKD. V lost 4 bases and J lost 6, with 16 bases in between. The CDR3 is 14 residues long.

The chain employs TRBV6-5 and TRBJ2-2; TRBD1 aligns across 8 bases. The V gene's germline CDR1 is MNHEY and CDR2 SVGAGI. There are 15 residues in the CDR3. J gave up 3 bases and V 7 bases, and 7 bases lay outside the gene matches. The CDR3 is CASTIGQGHTGELFF. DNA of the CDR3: TGTGCCAGCACCATTGGACAGGGTCACACCGGGGAGCTGTTTTTT.

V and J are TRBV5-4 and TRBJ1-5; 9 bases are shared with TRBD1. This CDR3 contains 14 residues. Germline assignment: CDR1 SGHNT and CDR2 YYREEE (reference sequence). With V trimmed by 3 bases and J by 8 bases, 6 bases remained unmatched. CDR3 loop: CASSCGQGLKPQHF. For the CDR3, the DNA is TGTGCCAGCAGCTGTGGACAGGGGCTAAAGCCCCAGCATTTT. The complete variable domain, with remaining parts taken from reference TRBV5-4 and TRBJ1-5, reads ETGVTQSPTHLIKTRGQQVTLRCSSQSGHNTVSWYQQALGQGPQFIFQYYREEENGRGNFPPRFSGLQFPNYSSELNVNALELDDSALYLCASSCGQGLKPQHFGDGTRLSIL.

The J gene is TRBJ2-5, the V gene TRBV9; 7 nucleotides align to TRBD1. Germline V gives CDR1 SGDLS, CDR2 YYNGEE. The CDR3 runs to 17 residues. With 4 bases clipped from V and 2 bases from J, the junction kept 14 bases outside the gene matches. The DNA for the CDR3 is TGTGCCAGCAGCCTCCATTCGGACAGGCGCCTACAAGAGACCCAGTACTTC. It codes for CASSLHSDRRLQETQYF.

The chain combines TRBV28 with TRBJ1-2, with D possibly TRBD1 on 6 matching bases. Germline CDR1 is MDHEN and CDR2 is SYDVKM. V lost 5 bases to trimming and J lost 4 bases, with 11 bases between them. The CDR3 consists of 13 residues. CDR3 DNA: TGTGCCAGCAGTCAACAGGGTGCCTATGGCTACACCTTC. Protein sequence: CASSQQGAYGYTF.

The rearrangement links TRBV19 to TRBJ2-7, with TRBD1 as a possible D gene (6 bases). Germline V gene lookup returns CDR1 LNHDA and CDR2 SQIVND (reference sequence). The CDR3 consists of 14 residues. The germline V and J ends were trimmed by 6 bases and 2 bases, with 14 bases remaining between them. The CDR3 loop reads CASSRRGGTYEQYF. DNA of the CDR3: TGTGCCAGTAGCCGCAGAGGGGGTACCTACGAGCAGTACTTC. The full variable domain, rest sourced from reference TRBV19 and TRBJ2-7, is DGGITQSPKYLFRKEGQNVTLSCEQNLNHDAMYWYRQDPGQGLRLIYYSQIVNDFQKGDIAEGYSVSREKKESFPLTVTSAQKNPTAFYLCASSRRGGTYEQYFGPGTRLTVT.

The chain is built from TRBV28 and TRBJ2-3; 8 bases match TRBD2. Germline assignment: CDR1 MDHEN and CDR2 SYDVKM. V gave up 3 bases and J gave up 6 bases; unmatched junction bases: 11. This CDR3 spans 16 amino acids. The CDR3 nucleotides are TGTGCCAGCAGTTTCGGGGCGGGGGGCCTACGGGATACGCAGTATTTT. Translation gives CASSFGAGGLRDTQYF. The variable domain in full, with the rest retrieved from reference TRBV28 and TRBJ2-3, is DVKVTQSSRYLVKRTGEKVFLECVQDMDHENMFWYRQDPGLGLRLIYFSYDVKMKEKGDIPEGYSVSREKKERFSLILESASTNQTSMYLCASSFGAGGLRDTQYFGPGTRLTVL.

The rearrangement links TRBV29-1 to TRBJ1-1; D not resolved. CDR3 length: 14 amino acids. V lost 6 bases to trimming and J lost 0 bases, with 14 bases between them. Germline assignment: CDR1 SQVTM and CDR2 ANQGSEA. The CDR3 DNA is TGCAGCGTATACGCCAGGACTTTGAACACTGAAGCTTTCTTT. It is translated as CSVYARTLNTEAFF. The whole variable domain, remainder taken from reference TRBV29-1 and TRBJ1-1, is SAVISQKPSRDICQRGTSLTIQCQVDSQVTMMFWYRQQPGQSLTLIATANQGSEATYESGFVIDKFPISRPNLTFSTLTVSNMSPEDSSIYLCSVYARTLNTEAFFGQGTRLTVV.

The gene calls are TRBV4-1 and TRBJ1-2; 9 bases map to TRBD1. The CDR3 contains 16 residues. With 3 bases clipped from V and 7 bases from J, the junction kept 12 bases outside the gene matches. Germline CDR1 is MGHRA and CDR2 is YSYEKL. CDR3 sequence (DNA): TGCGCCAGCAGCCATGGGGTGACAGGGGGGCAGGGTGGCTACACCTTC. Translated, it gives CASSHGVTGGQGGYTF.

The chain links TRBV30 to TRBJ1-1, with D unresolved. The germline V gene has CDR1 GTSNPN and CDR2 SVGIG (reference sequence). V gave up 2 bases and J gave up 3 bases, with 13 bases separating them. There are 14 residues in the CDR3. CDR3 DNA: TGTGCCTGGAGTCTGAGGGCCGTCCACACTGAAGCTTTCTTT. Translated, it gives CAWSLRAVHTEAFF.

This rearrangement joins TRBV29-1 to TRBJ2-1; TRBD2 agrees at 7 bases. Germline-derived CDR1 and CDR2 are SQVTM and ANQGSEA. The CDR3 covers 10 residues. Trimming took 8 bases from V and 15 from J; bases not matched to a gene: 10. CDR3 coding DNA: TGCAGCCCTGGGGGGAGCGGGGCGTTCTTC. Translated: CSPGGSGAFF.

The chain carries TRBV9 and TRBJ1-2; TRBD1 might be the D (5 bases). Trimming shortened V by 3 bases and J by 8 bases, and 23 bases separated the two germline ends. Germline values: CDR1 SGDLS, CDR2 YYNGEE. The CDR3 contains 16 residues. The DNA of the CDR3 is TGTGCCAGCAGCGGACGGGGCCCGAGGAGGGGTGACGGCTACACCTTC. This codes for CASSGRGPRRGDGYTF.

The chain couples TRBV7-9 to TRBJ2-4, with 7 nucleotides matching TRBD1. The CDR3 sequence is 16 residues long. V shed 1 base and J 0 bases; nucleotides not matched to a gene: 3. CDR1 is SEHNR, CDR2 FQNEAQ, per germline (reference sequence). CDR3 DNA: TGTGCCAGCAGCTTAGACAGGGGCCTAGCCAAAAACATTCAGTACTTC. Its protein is CASSLDRGLAKNIQYF.

CDR3 region: CASSQAGQGSAYGYTF. The CDR3 region has the DNA TGCGCCAGCAGCCAAGCCGGACAGGGGAGTGCCTATGGCTACACCTTC. The chain recombines TRBV4-1 with TRBJ1-2; 9 bases align to TRBD1. Germline loops: CDR1 MGHRA, CDR2 YSYEKL. J lost 4 bases, V lost 1 base, and 7 bases had no gene match. This CDR3 contains 16 residues.

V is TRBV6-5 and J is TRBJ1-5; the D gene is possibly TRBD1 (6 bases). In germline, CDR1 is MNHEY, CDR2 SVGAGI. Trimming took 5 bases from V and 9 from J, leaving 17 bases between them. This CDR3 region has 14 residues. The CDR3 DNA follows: TGTGCCAGCAGTGACATGGGGGCAGTTCGGCCCCAGCATTTT. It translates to CASSDMGAVRPQHF.

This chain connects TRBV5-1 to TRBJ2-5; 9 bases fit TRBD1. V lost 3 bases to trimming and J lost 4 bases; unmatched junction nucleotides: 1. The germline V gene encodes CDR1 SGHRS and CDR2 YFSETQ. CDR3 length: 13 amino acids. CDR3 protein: CASSYRGLETQYF. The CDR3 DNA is TGCGCCAGCAGCTACAGGGGGCTAGAGACCCAGTACTTC.

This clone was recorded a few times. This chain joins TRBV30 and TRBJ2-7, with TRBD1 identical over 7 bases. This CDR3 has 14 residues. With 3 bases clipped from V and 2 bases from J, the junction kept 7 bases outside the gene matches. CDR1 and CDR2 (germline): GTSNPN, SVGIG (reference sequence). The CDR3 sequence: CAWRVPGQTYEQYF. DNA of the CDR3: TGTGCCTGGAGAGTACCGGGACAGACCTACGAGCAGTACTTC.

The CDR3 DNA follows: TGTGCCAGCAGCGGTCAGGGGTTCTCACCCCTCCACTTT. Amino acids: CASSGQGFSPLHF. The chain combines TRBV7-2 with TRBJ1-6; TRBD1 is a possible D gene (6 bases). The CDR3 extends over 13 amino acids. Looked up from germline, CDR1 is SGHTA and CDR2 is FQGNSA. The ends were cut back, 5 bases at V and 10 bases at J, with 12 bases in the middle.

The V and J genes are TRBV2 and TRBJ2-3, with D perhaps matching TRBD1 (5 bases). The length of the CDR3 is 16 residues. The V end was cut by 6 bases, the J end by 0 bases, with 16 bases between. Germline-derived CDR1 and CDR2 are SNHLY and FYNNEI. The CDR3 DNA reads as TGTGCCAGCAGACCCCATTCAGGGATAAGCACAGATACGCAGTATTTT. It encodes CASRPHSGISTDTQYF.

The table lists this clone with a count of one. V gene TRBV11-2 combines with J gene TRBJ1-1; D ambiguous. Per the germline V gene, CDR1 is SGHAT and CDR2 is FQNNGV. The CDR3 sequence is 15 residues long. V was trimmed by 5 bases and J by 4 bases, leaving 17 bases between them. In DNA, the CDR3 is TGTGCCAGCAGCCCCCGGGTGGGAGTAGGCACTGAAGCTTTCTTT. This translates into CASSPRVGVGTEAFF. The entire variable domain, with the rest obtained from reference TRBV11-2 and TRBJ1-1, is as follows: EAGVAQSPRYKIIEKRQSVAFWCNPISGHATLYWYQQILGQGPKLLIQFQNNGVVDDSQLPKDRFSAERLKGVDSTLKIQPAKLEDSAVYLCASSPRVGVGTEAFFGQGTRLTVV.

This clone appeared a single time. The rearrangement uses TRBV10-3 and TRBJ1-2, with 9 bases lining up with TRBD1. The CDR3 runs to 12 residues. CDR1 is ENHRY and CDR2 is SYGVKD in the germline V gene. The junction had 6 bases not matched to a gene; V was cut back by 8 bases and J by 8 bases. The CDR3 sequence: CAISTGGGGYTF. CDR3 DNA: TGTGCCATCTCGACAGGGGGTGGGGGCTACACCTTC.

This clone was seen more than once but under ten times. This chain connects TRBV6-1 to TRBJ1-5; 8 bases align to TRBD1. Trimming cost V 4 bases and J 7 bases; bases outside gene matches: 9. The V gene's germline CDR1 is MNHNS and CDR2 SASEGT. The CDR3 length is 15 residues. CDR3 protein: CASSGRQGAGQPQHF. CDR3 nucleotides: TGTGCCAGCAGTGGTCGGCAGGGGGCCGGACAGCCCCAGCATTTT.